The 2 T cell receptor beta chains below were found in one sample sequenced in a study of T cells in Graves' hyperthyroidism and ophthalmopathy. What was amplified from RNA transcripts were TCR beta CDR3 regions. TCR CDR3 regions were first amplified by RT-PCR with HTBI primers. TCRdb analysed the multiplex PCR reads with MiXCR anew, one entry per CDR3 protein. Altogether around 350,000 distinct CDR3 sequences are present, roughly 15% being singletons, with the ten largest covering about 21%. Sequencing was done on a sample of blood. These TCRs come from a woman aged 55-69 years with Graves' ophthalmopathy.

The chain is built from TRBV7-2 and TRBJ2-3; D could derive from TRBD1 or TRBD2 (7 bases each). The ends were cut back, 1 base at V and 4 bases at J, with 18 bases in the middle. In germline, CDR1 is SGHTA, CDR2 FQGNSA. The CDR3 has 17 amino acids. CDR3 in amino acids: CASSLGIAGTGADTQYF. CDR3 DNA: TGTGCCAGCAGCTTAGGGATAGCGGGCACAGGGGCAGATACGCAGTATTTT. Combining the CDR3 with reference TRBV7-2 and TRBJ2-3 gives the whole variable domain GAGVSQSPSNKVTEKGKDVELRCDPISGHTALYWYRQSLGQGLEFLIYFQGNSAPDKSGLPSDRFSAERTGGSVSTLTIQRTQQEDSAVYLCASSLGIAGTGADTQYFGPGTRLTVL.

The genes are TRBV30 and TRBJ1-1; tentative D call: TRBD1 (5 bases). Germline CDR1 reads GTSNPN; CDR2 reads SVGIG (reference sequence). The CDR3 is 14 amino acids. V was clipped by 3 bases and J by 6 bases, with 17 bases between them. Written as DNA, the CDR3 is TGTGCCTGGAGGGGGGTGGGACGCGAGGCTGAAGCTTTCTTT. This sequence encodes CAWRGVGREAEAFF.